This TCR beta chain was sequenced for a study of blood T cells in healthy people across ages. Germline V gene lookup returns CDR1 SGDLS and CDR2 YYNGEE. The V end lost 4 bases, the J end lost 10 bases, and 24 bases lay between the germline ends. This CDR3 is 16 amino acids long. The authors ran a second PCR of about 6 to 12 cycles using a sample-barcoded 5' primer and a J-beta primer mix. Using its own MiXCR run on the 5' RACE reads, TCRdb lists one record per CDR3 protein. The sample lists 700,000 or so distinct CDR3 sequences, roughly two fifths occurring once. Approximately 9.6 milliliters of peripheral blood were drawn from each donor into EDTA-treated tubes. Overall study results and limits: Observed TCR beta diversity per million T cells went down as age went up. This fall followed a roughly linear course with age. Naive CD4+ cells and diversity were both higher in long-lived donors than in aged donors.

This clonotype was recorded once. Its antigen remains unidentified. The rearrangement links TRBV9 to TRBJ2-1, with D tentatively TRBD2 (7 bases). The sequence was obtained from a man older than 75 in good health. The sequenced sample was blood. CDR3: CASSPGEGGARNEQFF. CDR3 bases: TGTGCCAGCAGCCCGGGGGAGGGGGGGGCGAGGAACGAGCAGTTCTTC.